The clone carrying this TCR beta chain was observed once. Its cognate antigen is unknown. The germline CDR1 and CDR2 sequences are SGHRS and YFSETQ. V was clipped by 2 bases and J by 9 bases, with 18 bases between them. The CDR3 loop spans 15 amino acids. These data originate in a study of cytomegalovirus exposure and HLA in healthy donors. The repertoire was sequenced with immunoSEQ multiplex PCR; TCRdb's copy has only in-frame clones and lacks some. The profile shows 110,000 to 150,000 clones, approximately 94% of them singletons. Regarding the study as a whole: Subsequent analysis found a tendency for first-cohort TCR clusters to co-occur within the 120 or so validation repertoires. With high specificity and sensitivity, the classifier reportedly diagnosed cytomegalovirus status.

This receptor was identified in a man aged 18 to 30 in good health and CMV-seropositive. V gene TRBV5-1 combines with J gene TRBJ2-1; D is possibly TRBD1 (5 bases). Specimen: PBMCs. CDR3 sequence reads: CASSFGRASGSEQFF. CDR3 coding DNA: TGCGCCAGCAGCTTTGGCAGGGCCTCGGGCAGTGAGCAGTTCTTC.